The 28 T cell receptor beta chains in this list originate from one sample, sequenced in a study of identical twins (dated by TCRdb to between 2015 and 2016). The library was obtained by 5' RACE. Sequenced using an Illumina HiSeq 2000. TCRdb ran its own pipeline on the public reads, namely fastp trimming at Q25 and MiXCR clone calling, and kept in-frame beta chains. Entries are consolidated by CDR3 protein sequence, retaining the most common genes and DNA. The sample table lists 200,000 to 250,000 distinct CDR3 sequences, roughly 13% of them with a count of one. Of the sample, roughly 4.2% is held by the ten largest clones. In addition, the sample was reused for a study of yellow fever vaccine responses in identical twins.

The sequencing sample was made of memory (CD45RO+) T cells sorted from blood. The cell subset or site tag for this specimen amounts to: CD45RO+ enriched T cells. The receptor set was obtained from a woman in her late teens or twenties in good health.

In its sample, this clonotype was seen many times. This sequence joins TRBV7-2 and TRBJ2-3; possibly TRBD2 for D (5 bases). This CDR3 spans 13 amino acids. Trimming stripped 3 bases from V and 6 bases from J, with 10 bases between. The V gene's germline CDR1 is SGHTA and CDR2 FQGNSA. As DNA, the CDR3 is TGTGCCAGCAGCTTCGACCGGGGTGATACGCAGTATTTT. Amino acids: CASSFDRGDTQYF. The full variable domain, its missing parts supplied by reference TRBV7-2 and TRBJ2-3, is GAGVSQSPSNKVTEKGKDVELRCDPISGHTALYWYRQSLGQGLEFLIYFQGNSAPDKSGLPSDRFSAERTGGSVSTLTIQRTQQEDSAVYLCASSFDRGDTQYFGPGTRLTVL.

This clonotype was detected only a few times. The V call is TRBV5-1, the J call TRBJ2-1; D is undetermined. The length of the CDR3 is 15 residues. V gave up 4 bases and J gave up 8 bases, with 19 bases separating them. CDR1 and CDR2 (germline): SGHRS, YFSETQ. CDR3 nucleotide sequence: TGCGCCAGCAGCGCCCCGAAGACCCTACTCTATGAGCAGTTCTTC. Translated: CASSAPKTLLYEQFF.

This clonotype was recorded a few times. The chain has TRBV6-1 and TRBJ2-4; D is ambiguous. Looked up from germline, CDR1 is MNHNS and CDR2 is SASEGT. This CDR3 contains 15 residues. V was shortened by 5 bases and J by 1 base, with 12 bases between the two germline ends. The CDR3 DNA reads TGTGCCAGCAGTCCCAAGTCCCTCGCCAAAAACATTCAGTACTTC. Translating it yields CASSPKSLAKNIQYF.

The table lists this clonotype with a few counts. This chain joins TRBV10-2 and TRBJ2-4, with TRBD2 matching 12 bases. V shed 6 bases and J 4 bases; nucleotides not matched to a gene: 7. CDR1 and CDR2 from the germline V gene are WSHSY and SAAADI. This CDR3 has 16 amino acids. CDR3 protein: CASSGGTSGQKNIQYF. CDR3 bases: TGCGCCAGCAGCGGGGGGACTAGCGGGCAGAAAAACATTCAGTACTTC.

The rearrangement uses TRBV6-2 or TRBV6-3 and TRBJ1-1, with D uncertain. Germline loops: CDR1 MNHEY, CDR2 SVGEGT. V was cut by 5 bases and J by 0 bases, with 7 bases left in between. There are 13 residues in the CDR3. Here the CDR3 reads CASSRAMNTEAFF. The DNA of the CDR3 is TGTGCCAGCAGTCGGGCTATGAACACTGAAGCTTTCTTT.

This clonotype turned up a few times. The chain employs TRBV7-9 and TRBJ1-5; 12 bases are shared with TRBD1. The CDR3 loop spans 16 amino acids. Germline lookup yields CDR1 SEHNR and CDR2 FQNEAQ (reference sequence). The V and J ends lost 4 bases and 7 bases, in that order; junction bases with no gene match: 8. The CDR3 DNA is TGTGCCAGCAGCTACGGGACAGGGGGCTTAGGGCAGCCCCAGCATTTT. Amino acids: CASSYGTGGLGQPQHF.

This clonotype was found a few times. This chain uses TRBV29-1 with TRBJ1-1, with TRBD1 identical over 7 bases. Germline assignment: CDR1 SQVTM and CDR2 ANQGSEA. The V segment lost 6 bases and the J segment 6 bases; nucleotides outside the gene matches: 7. The CDR3 is 12 residues long. CDR3 sequence reads: CSVVTGVSEAFF. The CDR3 nucleotides are TGCAGCGTCGTAACAGGGGTCTCTGAAGCTTTCTTT. The whole variable domain, filled in from reference TRBV29-1 and TRBJ1-1, reads SAVISQKPSRDICQRGTSLTIQCQVDSQVTMMFWYRQQPGQSLTLIATANQGSEATYESGFVIDKFPISRPNLTFSTLTVSNMSPEDSSIYLCSVVTGVSEAFFGQGTRLTVV.

The chain uses TRBV7-3 and TRBJ2-1; a possible D gene is TRBD1 (6 bases). The CDR3 has 15 residues. The V and J ends lost 0 bases and 6 bases respectively, with 12 bases between them. CDR1 is SGHTA, CDR2 FQGTGA, per germline. The CDR3 reads CASSLTQDSRNEQFF. CDR3 in DNA: TGTGCCAGCAGCTTAACCCAGGACAGTCGCAATGAGCAGTTCTTC.

The V call is TRBV5-6, the J call TRBJ2-3; 8 bases match TRBD2. This CDR3 has 18 amino acids. V lost 1 base and J lost 2; bases outside the gene matches: 12. Germline CDR1 reads SGHDT; CDR2 reads YYEEEE. The CDR3 bases are TGTGCCAGCAGCTTGAGCATCGGGGGGGCTCATGTCACAGATACGCAGTATTTT. The encoded protein is CASSLSIGGAHVTDTQYF.

This clonotype has just a few counts. The rearrangement uses TRBV5-6 and TRBJ2-1; D not resolved. This CDR3 spans 16 amino acids. V shed 4 bases and J shed 4 bases, with 18 bases lying between them. The V gene's germline CDR1 is SGHDT and CDR2 YYEEEE. The CDR3 sequence: CASSPLRSALYNEQFF. DNA of the CDR3: TGTGCCAGCAGCCCACTCCGCAGCGCGTTATACAATGAGCAGTTCTTC.

In its sample, this clonotype was seen many times. The chain joins TRBV15 to TRBJ2-6; no clear D gene. Germline CDR1 LNHNV, CDR2 YYDKDF (reference sequence). The CDR3 runs 12 residues. The V and J ends lost 7 bases and 1 base respectively, with 2 bases between them. The CDR3 protein is CATTSGANVLTF. DNA of the CDR3: TGTGCCACCACGTCTGGGGCCAACGTCCTGACTTTC.

This clonotype was seen just once. This chain uses TRBV18 with TRBJ2-3; D may be TRBD1 (6 bases). This CDR3 is 17 amino acids long. Trimming removed 2 bases at V and 0 bases at J, with 15 bases between. Germline V lookup: CDR1 KGHSH, CDR2 LQKENI. CDR3 sequence (DNA): TGTGCCAGCTCACCAACTCCCAGGGGACCTAGCACAGATACGCAGTATTTT. It translates to CASSPTPRGPSTDTQYF.

This clonotype was seen only a few times. This chain joins TRBV20-1 and TRBJ2-1, with 7 bases aligning to TRBD2. The germline V gene has CDR1 DFQATT and CDR2 SNEGSKA (reference sequence). V shed 0 bases and J 5 bases; nucleotides not matched to a gene: 16. The CDR3 is 18 residues long. This CDR3 reads CSARDGTKGLAANNEQFF. The CDR3 nucleotides read TGCAGTGCTAGAGATGGGACCAAGGGCCTAGCGGCTAACAATGAGCAGTTCTTC.

The chain has TRBV5-1 and TRBJ2-1; D gene unclear. V was shortened by 0 bases and J by 9 bases, with 10 bases between the two germline ends. The CDR3 consists of 13 residues. Germline loops: CDR1 SGHRS, CDR2 YFSETQ. The CDR3 here is CASSLVSGSEQFF. The CDR3 coding sequence is TGCGCCAGCAGCTTGGTTTCTGGCTCTGAGCAGTTCTTC.

The V call is TRBV4-2, the J call TRBJ2-1; TRBD2 aligns across 14 bases. Trimming removed 4 bases from V and 4 bases from J; junction bases left unmatched: 6. The CDR3 covers 17 residues. Looked up from germline, CDR1 is LGHNA and CDR2 is YNFKEQ. As DNA, the CDR3 is TGTGCCAGCAGCCGCGAGACTAGCGGGGGGGGTTACAATGAGCAGTTCTTC. Protein: CASSRETSGGGYNEQFF.

This clonotype has only a few counts. The chain carries TRBV12-3 or TRBV12-4 and TRBJ1-1; D gene ambiguous. Trimming pared 4 bases from V and 4 bases from J, leaving 13 bases between. This CDR3 contains 14 residues. The CDR3 DNA reads as TGTGCCAGCAGTTCGTATAGGGTTGGCACTGAAGCTTTCTTT. Its translation is CASSSYRVGTEAFF.

This clonotype was observed at least ten times. This chain joins TRBV5-6 and TRBJ1-5; the D gene is possibly TRBD1 (6 bases). The CDR3 consists of 17 residues. V lost 0 bases, J lost 1 base, and 14 bases lay in between. The germline V gene has CDR1 SGHDT and CDR2 YYEEEE. This CDR3 reads CASSLGRGRGSNQPQHF. The CDR3 nucleotides are TGTGCCAGCAGCTTGGGCAGGGGCCGCGGGAGCAATCAGCCCCAGCATTTT.

In this sample, this clonotype turned up many times. Compared with germline, one end of the junction differs, possibly owing to a read error. The chain has TRBV11-2 and TRBJ2-1; D is possibly TRBD1 or TRBD2 (5 bases each). Germline CDR1 reads SGHAT; CDR2 reads FQNNGV. CDR3 length: 13 amino acids. CDR3 residues: CASSLEGDPKRLF. The CDR3, as DNA: TGTGCCAGCAGCTTAGAGGGGGACCCAAAGAGGCTCTTC.

The V call is TRBV6-1, the J call TRBJ2-5; D may be TRBD2 (6 bases). The CDR3 has 16 residues. V was shortened by 8 bases and J by 1 base, with 20 bases between the two germline ends. The germline gives CDR1 MNHNS, CDR2 SASEGT. CDR3 in amino acids: CASEPGLGGAQETQYF. CDR3 nucleotides: TGTGCCAGCGAACCCGGGCTAGGCGGGGCCCAAGAGACCCAGTACTTC.

The chain couples TRBV20-1 to TRBJ2-1; D is undetermined. This CDR3 has 14 residues. Germline CDR1 reads DFQATT; CDR2 reads SNEGSKA (reference sequence). Deletions cut 3 bases from V and 7 bases from J, with 16 bases between. DNA of the CDR3: TGCAGTGCTAGTTACCCGACCGAACCAAATGAGCAGTTCTTC. This encodes CSASYPTEPNEQFF.

This clonotype was recorded many times. V usage is TRBV29-1 and J usage is TRBJ2-1, with 9 bases aligning to TRBD2. J gave up 4 bases and V 3 bases, and 4 bases lay outside the gene matches. Germline V gene sequence: CDR1 SQVTM, CDR2 ANQGSEA. CDR3 length equals 14 residues. The CDR3 DNA sequence: TGCAGCGTTGATTCTAGCGGGACTTACAATGAGCAGTTCTTC. It yields the protein CSVDSSGTYNEQFF.

This clonotype was observed many times. This chain joins TRBV5-6 and TRBJ2-5, with a weak D call TRBD1 (6 bases). The CDR3 totals 14 residues. The germline CDR1 and CDR2 sequences are SGHDT and YYEEEE. Trimming left V 0 bases short and J 9 bases short, with 15 bases between. In nucleotides, the CDR3 is TGTGCCAGCAGCTTGGACGGCAGGGGATGGGCCCAGTACTTC. Its protein is CASSLDGRGWAQYF.

The V call is TRBV3-1, the J call TRBJ1-3; TRBD1 might be the D (5 bases). The V gene lost 2 bases and the J gene lost 4 bases, with 15 bases spanning the gap. Per germline, CDR1 LGHDT and CDR2 YNNKEL (reference sequence). This CDR3 has 16 residues. The CDR3 reads CASSQPGTDKGNTIYF. In DNA form, the CDR3 reads TGTGCCAGCAGCCAACCCGGGACGGATAAGGGAAACACCATATATTTT.

In this sample, this clonotype turned up many times. The chain carries TRBV20-1 and TRBJ2-5, with D possibly matching TRBD2 (6 bases). CDR3 size: 15 residues. Trimming cost V 0 bases and J 5 bases, with 16 bases left between them. CDR1 and CDR2 (germline): DFQATT, SNEGSKA (reference sequence). The CDR3 nucleotides are TGCAGTGCTAGAGATACTGGCGGGGAGTTGGAGACCCAGTACTTC. Its protein is CSARDTGGELETQYF.

The chain combines TRBV27 with TRBJ2-1; 7 bases match TRBD1. Trimming at V came to 4 bases and at J to 9 bases, leaving 15 bases not matched to a gene. Germline V lookup: CDR1 MNHEY, CDR2 SMNVEV (reference sequence). The CDR3 is 16 residues long. The CDR3 bases are TGTGCCAGCAGTTCCTGGACAGGCCAGCCCAGCATTGAGCAGTTCTTC. It encodes CASSSWTGQPSIEQFF.

The table lists this clonotype with many counts. In nucleotides, the CDR3 is TGCGCCAGCAGCTCGACAGGGTTGAATGCTGAAGCTTTCTTT. This codes for CASSSTGLNAEAFF. The rearrangement uses TRBV5-1 and TRBJ1-1; 7 bases align to TRBD1. This CDR3 has 14 residues. Germline values: CDR1 SGHRS, CDR2 YFSETQ. J was trimmed by 6 bases and V by 3 bases; bases with no gene match: 8. Full variable domain (missing parts from reference TRBV5-1 and TRBJ1-1): KAGVTQTPRYLIKTRGQQVTLSCSPISGHRSVSWYQQTPGQGLQFLFEYFSETQRNKGNFPGRFSGRQFSNSRSEMNVSTLELGDSALYLCASSSTGLNAEAFFGQGTRLTVV.

CDR3 sequence: CASGTGIIGANVLTF. The CDR3 DNA sequence: TGTGCCAGTGGTACAGGTATCATAGGGGCCAACGTCCTGACTTTC. The chain has TRBV19 and TRBJ2-6, with D possibly matching TRBD1 (5 bases). V was shortened by 8 bases and J by 4 bases, with 15 bases between the two germline ends. The CDR3 loop spans 15 amino acids. Per germline, CDR1 LNHDA and CDR2 SQIVND (reference sequence).

This rearrangement joins TRBV6-1 to TRBJ1-5, with TRBD1 as a possible D gene (6 bases). V was trimmed by 7 bases and J by 4 bases, leaving 17 bases between them. Germline loops: CDR1 MNHNS, CDR2 SASEGT. The CDR3 is 15 residues long. CDR3 DNA: TGTGCCAGCACAACAGCCAGGGGTATGAATCAGCCCCAGCATTTT. This codes for CASTTARGMNQPQHF.